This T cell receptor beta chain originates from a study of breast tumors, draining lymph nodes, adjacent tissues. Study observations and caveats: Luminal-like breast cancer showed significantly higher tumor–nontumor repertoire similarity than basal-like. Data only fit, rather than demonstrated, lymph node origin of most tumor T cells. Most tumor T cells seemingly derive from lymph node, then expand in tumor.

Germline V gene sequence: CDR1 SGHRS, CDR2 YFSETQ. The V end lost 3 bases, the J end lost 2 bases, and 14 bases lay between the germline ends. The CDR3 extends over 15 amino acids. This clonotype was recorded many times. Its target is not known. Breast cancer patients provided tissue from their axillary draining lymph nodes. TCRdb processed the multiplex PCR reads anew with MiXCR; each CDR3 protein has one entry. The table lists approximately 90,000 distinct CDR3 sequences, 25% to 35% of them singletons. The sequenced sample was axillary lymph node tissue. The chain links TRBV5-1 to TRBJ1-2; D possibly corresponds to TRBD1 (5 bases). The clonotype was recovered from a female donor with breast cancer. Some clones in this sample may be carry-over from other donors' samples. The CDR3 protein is CASSWDLGANYGYTF. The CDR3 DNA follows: TGCGCCAGCAGCTGGGACCTTGGGGCCAACTATGGCTACACCTTC.